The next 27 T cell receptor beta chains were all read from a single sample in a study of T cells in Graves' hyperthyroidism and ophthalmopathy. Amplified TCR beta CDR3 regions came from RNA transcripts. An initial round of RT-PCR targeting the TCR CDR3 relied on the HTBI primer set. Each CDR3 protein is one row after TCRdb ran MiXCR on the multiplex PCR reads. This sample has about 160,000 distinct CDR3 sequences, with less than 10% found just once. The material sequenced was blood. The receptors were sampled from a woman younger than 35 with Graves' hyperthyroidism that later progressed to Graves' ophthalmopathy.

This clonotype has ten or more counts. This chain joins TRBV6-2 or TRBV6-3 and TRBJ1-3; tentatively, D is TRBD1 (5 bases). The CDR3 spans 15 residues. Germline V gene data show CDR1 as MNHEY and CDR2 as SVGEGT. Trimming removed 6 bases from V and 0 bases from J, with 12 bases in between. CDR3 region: CASRQDSYSGNTIYF. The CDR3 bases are TGTGCCAGCAGACAAGACAGCTACTCTGGAAACACCATATATTTT.

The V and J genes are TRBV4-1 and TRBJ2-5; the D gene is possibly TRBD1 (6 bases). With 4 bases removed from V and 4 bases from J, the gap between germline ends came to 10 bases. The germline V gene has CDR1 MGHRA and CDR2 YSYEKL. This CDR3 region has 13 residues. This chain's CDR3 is CASSRGQIETQYF. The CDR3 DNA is TGCGCCAGCAGCCGCGGACAGATAGAGACCCAGTACTTC.

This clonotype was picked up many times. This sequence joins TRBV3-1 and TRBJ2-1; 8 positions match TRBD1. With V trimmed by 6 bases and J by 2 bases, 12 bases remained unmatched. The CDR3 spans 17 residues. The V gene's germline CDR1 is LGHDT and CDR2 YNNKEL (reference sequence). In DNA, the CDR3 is TGTGCCAGCAGGCCCTCAATCGGACAGGGAACCTACAATGAGCAGTTCTTC. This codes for CASRPSIGQGTYNEQFF.

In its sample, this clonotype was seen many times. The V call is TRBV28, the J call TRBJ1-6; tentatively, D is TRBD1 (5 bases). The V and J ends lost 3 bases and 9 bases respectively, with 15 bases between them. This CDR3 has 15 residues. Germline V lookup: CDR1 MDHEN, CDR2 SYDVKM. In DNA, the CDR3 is TGTGCCAGCAGTTTGTCTGTCAACGGGGGTTCACCCCTCCACTTT. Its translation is CASSLSVNGGSPLHF.

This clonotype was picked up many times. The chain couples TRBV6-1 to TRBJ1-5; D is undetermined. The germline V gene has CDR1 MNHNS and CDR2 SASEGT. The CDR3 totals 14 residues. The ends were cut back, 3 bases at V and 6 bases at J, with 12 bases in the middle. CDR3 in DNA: TGTGCCAGCAGTGAGTTTACGGGCCCTCAGCCCCAGCATTTT. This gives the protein CASSEFTGPQPQHF.

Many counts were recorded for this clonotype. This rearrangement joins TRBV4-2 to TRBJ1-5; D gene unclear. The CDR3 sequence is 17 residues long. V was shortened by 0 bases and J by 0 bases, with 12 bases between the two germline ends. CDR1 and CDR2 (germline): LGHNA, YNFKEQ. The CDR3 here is CASSQELVDYSNQPQHF. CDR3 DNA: TGTGCCAGCAGCCAAGAGCTTGTAGATTATAGCAATCAGCCCCAGCATTTT.

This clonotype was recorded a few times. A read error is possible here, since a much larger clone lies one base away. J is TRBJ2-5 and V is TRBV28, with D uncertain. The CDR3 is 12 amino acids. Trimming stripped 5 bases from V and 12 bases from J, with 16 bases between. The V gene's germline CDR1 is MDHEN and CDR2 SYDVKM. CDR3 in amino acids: CASSAPNFLEYF. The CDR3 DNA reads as TGTGCCAGCAGTGCTCCTAACTTCCTTGAGTACTTC. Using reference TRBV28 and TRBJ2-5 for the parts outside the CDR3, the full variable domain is DVKVTQSSRYLVKRTGEKVFLECVQDMDHENMFWYRQDPGLGLRLIYFSYDVKMKEKGDIPEGYSVSREKKERFSLILESASTNQTSMYLCASSAPNFLEYFGPGTRLLVL.

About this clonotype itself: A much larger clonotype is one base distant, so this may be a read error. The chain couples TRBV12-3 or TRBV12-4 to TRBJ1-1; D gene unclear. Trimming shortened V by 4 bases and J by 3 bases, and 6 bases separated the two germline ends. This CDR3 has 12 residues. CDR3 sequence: CASSSYDTEAFF. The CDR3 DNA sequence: TGTGCCAGCAGTTCTTATGACACTGAAGCTTTCTTT.

The CDR3 nucleotides are TGTGCCACCAGTGACCGGACAGGGAGGGACTATGGCTACACCTTC. It specifies CATSDRTGRDYGYTF. V usage is TRBV24-1 and J usage is TRBJ1-2; 8 bases align to TRBD1. V dropped 4 bases and J dropped 3; count of bases not matched to a gene: 6. The germline V gene has CDR1 KGHDR and CDR2 SFDVKD. This CDR3 has 15 residues.

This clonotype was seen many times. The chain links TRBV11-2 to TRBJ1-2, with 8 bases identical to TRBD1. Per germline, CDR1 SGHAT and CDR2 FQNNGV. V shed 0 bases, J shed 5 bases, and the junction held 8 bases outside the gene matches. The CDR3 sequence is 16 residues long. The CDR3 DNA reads TGTGCCAGCAGCTTAGAGCCTACAGGGGGTATTTATGGCTACACCTTC. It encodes CASSLEPTGGIYGYTF.

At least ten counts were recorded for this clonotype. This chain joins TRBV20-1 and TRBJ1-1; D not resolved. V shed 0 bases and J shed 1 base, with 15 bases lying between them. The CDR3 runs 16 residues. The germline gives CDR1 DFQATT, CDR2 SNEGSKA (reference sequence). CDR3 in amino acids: CSARDLSGQTNTEAFF. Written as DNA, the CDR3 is TGCAGTGCTAGAGATCTCAGTGGCCAGACGAACACTGAAGCTTTCTTT.

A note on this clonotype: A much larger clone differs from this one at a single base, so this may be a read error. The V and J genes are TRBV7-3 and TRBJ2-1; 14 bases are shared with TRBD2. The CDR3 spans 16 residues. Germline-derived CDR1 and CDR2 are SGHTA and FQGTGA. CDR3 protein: CASSPRLAGGPSERFF. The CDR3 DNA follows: TGTGCCAGCAGCCCGCGACTAGCGGGAGGGCCTAGTGAGCGGTTCTTC.

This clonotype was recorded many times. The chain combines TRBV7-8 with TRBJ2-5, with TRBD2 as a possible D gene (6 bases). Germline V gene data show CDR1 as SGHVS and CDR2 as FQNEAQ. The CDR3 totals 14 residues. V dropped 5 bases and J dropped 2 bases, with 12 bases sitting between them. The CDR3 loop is CASSPRRGQETQYF. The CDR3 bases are TGTGCCAGCAGCCCCCGGCGGGGTCAAGAGACCCAGTACTTC.

This CDR3 is CASSVDSGRANEQFF. CDR3 DNA: TGTGCCAGCAGCGTAGATAGCGGGAGGGCCAATGAGCAGTTCTTC. The genes are TRBV9 and TRBJ2-1; 11 nucleotides agree with TRBD2. V trimming: 0 bases; J trimming: 6 bases; junction bases outside the gene matches: 2. The CDR3 runs to 15 residues. From germline, CDR1 is SGDLS and CDR2 YYNGEE.

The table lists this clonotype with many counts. As DNA, the CDR3 is TGTGCCAGCAGTGTCCGGGACAGGGTACAAGAGACCCAGTACTTC. Translating gives CASSVRDRVQETQYF. V is TRBV2 and J is TRBJ2-5, with 9 bases lining up with TRBD1. Germline trimming cut 4 bases from V and 2 bases from J; bases unmatched to any gene: 5. Germline lookup yields CDR1 SNHLY and CDR2 FYNNEI. The length of the CDR3 is 15 residues.

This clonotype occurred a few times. Here the CDR3 DNA reads TGTGCCAGCAGCTTGGGTCCTTGGGGGACAGGGGGTATGGACGAGCAGTACTTC. Translating gives CASSLGPWGTGGMDEQYF. This rearrangement joins TRBV5-6 to TRBJ2-7, with 11 bases lining up with TRBD1. CDR1 and CDR2 from the germline V gene are SGHDT and YYEEEE. With 0 bases clipped from V and 5 bases from J, the junction kept 13 bases outside the gene matches. This CDR3 spans 18 amino acids.

The CDR3 protein is CASSYFQEVNEQFF. CDR3 coding DNA: TGTGCCAGCAGTTACTTCCAGGAGGTCAATGAGCAGTTCTTC. V and J are TRBV6-6 and TRBJ2-1; D is perhaps TRBD2 (5 bases). Germline V gives CDR1 MNHNY, CDR2 SVGAGI (reference sequence). The V end was cut by 1 base, the J end by 6 bases, with 10 bases between. The CDR3 length is 14 residues.

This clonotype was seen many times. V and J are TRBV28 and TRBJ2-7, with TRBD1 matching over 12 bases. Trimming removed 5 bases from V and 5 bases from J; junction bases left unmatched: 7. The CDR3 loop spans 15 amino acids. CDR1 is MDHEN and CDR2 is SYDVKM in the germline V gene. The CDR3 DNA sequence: TGTGCCAGCAGTCTCCGGGACAGGGGGCTACACGAGCAGTACTTC. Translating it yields CASSLRDRGLHEQYF. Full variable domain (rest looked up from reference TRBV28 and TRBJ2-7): DVKVTQSSRYLVKRTGEKVFLECVQDMDHENMFWYRQDPGLGLRLIYFSYDVKMKEKGDIPEGYSVSREKKERFSLILESASTNQTSMYLCASSLRDRGLHEQYFGPGTRLTVT.

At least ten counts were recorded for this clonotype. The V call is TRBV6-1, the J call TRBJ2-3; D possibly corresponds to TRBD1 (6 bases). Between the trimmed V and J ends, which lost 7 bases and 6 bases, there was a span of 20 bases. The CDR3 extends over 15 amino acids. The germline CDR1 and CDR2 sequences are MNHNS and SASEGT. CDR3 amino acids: CASTKFGQPADTQYF. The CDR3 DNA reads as TGTGCCAGCACCAAATTCGGACAGCCTGCGGATACGCAGTATTTT.

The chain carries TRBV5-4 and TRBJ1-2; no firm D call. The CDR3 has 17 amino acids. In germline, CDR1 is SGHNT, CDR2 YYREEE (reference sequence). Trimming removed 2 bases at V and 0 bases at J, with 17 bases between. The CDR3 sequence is CASSLYLGGRANYGYTF. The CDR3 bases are TGTGCCAGCAGCTTATATTTGGGCGGGCGAGCTAACTATGGCTACACCTTC.

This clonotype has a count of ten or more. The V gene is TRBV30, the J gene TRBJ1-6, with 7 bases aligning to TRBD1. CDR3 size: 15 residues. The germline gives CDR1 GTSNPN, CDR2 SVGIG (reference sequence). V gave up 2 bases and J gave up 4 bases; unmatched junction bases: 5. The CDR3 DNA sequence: TGTGCCTGGAGTAGGGACAGCGATTATAATTCACCCCTCCACTTT. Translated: CAWSRDSDYNSPLHF.

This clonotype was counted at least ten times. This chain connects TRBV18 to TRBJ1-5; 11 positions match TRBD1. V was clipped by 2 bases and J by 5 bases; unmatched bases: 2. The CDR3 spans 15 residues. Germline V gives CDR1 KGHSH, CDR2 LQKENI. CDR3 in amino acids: CASSPGTGGHQPQHF. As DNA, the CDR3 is TGTGCCAGCTCACCAGGGACAGGGGGGCATCAGCCCCAGCATTTT.

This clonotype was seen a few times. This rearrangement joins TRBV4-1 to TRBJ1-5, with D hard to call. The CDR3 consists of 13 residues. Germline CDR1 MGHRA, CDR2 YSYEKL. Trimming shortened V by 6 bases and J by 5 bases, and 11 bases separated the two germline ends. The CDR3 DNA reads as TGCGCCAGCAGACTGACCGGGGATCAGCCCCAGCATTTT. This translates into CASRLTGDQPQHF.

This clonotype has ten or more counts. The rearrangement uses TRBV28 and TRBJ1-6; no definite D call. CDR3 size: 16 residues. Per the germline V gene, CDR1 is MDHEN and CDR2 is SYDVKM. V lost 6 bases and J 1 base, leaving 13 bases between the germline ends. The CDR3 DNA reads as TGTGCCAGCAGCATAAGAGCGGATTCCTATAATTCACCCCTCCACTTT. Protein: CASSIRADSYNSPLHF.

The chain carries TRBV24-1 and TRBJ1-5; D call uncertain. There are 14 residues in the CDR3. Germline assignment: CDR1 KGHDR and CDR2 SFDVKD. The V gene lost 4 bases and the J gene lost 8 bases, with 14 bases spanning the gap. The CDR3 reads CATSEGRGFEPQHF. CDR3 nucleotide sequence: TGTGCCACCAGTGAAGGTCGAGGGTTTGAGCCCCAGCATTTT.

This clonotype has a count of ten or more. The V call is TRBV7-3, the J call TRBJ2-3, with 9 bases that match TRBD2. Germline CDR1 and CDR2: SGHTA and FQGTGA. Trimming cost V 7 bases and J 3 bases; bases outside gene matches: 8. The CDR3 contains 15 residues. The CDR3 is CASTLSGSFTDTQYF. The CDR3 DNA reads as TGTGCCAGCACCCTTAGCGGGAGTTTTACAGATACGCAGTATTTT.

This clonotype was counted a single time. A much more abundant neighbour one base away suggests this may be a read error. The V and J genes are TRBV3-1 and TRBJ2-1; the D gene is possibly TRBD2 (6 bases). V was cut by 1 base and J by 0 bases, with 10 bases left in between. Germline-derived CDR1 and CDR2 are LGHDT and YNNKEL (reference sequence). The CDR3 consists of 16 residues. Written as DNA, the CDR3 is TGTGCCAGCAGCCAAGGGGGGGAGATCTCCTACAATGAGCAGTTCTTC. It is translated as CASSQGGEISYNEQFF.